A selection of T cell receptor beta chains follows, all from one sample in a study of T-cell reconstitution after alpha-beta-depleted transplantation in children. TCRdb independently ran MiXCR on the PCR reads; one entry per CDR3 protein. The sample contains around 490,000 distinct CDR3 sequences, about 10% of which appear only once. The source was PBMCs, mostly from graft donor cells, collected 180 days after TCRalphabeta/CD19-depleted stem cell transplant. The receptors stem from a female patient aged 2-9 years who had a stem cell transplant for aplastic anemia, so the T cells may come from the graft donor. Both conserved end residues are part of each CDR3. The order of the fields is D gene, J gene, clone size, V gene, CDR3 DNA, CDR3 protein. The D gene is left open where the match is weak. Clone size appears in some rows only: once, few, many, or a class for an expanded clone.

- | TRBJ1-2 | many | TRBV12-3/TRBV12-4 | TGTGCCAGCAGTTTAAATTCGGGAGCCTATGGCTACACCTTC | CASSLNSGAYGYTF
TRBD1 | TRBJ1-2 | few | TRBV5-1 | TGCGCCAGCAGCAGAGGGACAGGGGAGAACTATGGCTACACCTTC | CASSRGTGENYGYTF
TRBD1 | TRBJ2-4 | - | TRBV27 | TGTGCCAGCAGCACATATAGGGGGCCCAAAAACATTCAGTACTTC | CASSTYRGPKNIQYF
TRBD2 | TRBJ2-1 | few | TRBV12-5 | TGTGCTAGTGGTCCAAGGACTAGCGGGGACTACAATGAGCAGTTCTTC | CASGPRTSGDYNEQFF
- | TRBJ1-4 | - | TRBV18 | TGTGCCAGCTCATCGAACATGGGCCCTAATGAAAAACTGTTTTTT | CASSSNMGPNEKLFF
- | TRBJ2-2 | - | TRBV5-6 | TGTGCCAGCAGCTTGGACCCGACTTGGAGCGGGGAGCTGTTTTTT | CASSLDPTWSGELFF
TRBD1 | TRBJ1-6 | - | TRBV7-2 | TGTGCCAGCAGCGCGGGACAGATAGGTTCACCCCTCCACTTT | CASSAGQIGSPLHF
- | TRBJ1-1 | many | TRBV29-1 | TGCAGCGTGCACCTGAACACTGAAGCTTTCTTT | CSVHLNTEAFF
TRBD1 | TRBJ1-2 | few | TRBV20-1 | TGCAGTGCCATCCCGGGACAGGGTCGAGACTATGGCTACACCTTC | CSAIPGQGRDYGYTF
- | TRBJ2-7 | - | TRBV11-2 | TGTGCCAGCAGCCCAATAAACAGTTGGACAGTCCTTGGCGAGCAGTACTTC | CASSPINSWTVLGEQYF
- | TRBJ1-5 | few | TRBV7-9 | TGTGCCAGCAGCTTAGGACACATCAATCAGCCCCAGCATTTT | CASSLGHINQPQHF